The 8 T cell receptor beta chains below all came from one sample that was sequenced in a study of CD8 T cells in Susac syndrome. Random-hexamer reverse transcription was applied to roughly 0.5 to 1 ug RNA. TCRdb redid the calling of the immunoSEQ multiplex PCR reads with MiXCR, one entry per CDR3 protein. The sample has roughly 100,000 distinct CDR3 sequences; roughly 94% are singletons. Sequencing used CD8+ T cells from PBMCs. These receptors all come from a human donor with Susac syndrome.

The chain combines TRBV7-9 with TRBJ2-5; D possibly uses TRBD1 or TRBD2 (5 bases each). This CDR3 contains 13 residues. Between the trimmed V and J ends, which lost 5 bases and 4 bases, there was a span of 11 bases. Per germline, CDR1 SEHNR and CDR2 FQNEAQ (reference sequence). The CDR3 nucleotides are TGTGCCAGCAGCCCTAGGGACGGAGAGACCCAGTACTTC. Encoded protein: CASSPRDGETQYF.

The chain uses TRBV4-3 and TRBJ2-1; unclear D gene. This CDR3 spans 13 amino acids. CDR1 and CDR2 (germline): LGHNA, YSLEER. Trimming stripped 0 bases from V and 8 bases from J, with 8 bases between. The chain's CDR3 is CASSQDSTHEQFF. The DNA of the CDR3 is TGCGCCAGCAGCCAAGATTCGACCCATGAGCAGTTCTTC.

This chain connects TRBV12-3 or TRBV12-4 to TRBJ2-2; no reliable D call. This CDR3 contains 12 residues. Trimming cost V 5 bases and J 3 bases, with 4 bases left between them. CDR3 sequence (DNA): TGTGCCAGCAGTGGGGACACCGGGGAGCTGTTTTTT. Translated, it gives CASSGDTGELFF.

The chain employs TRBV20-1 and TRBJ1-1, with a weak D call TRBD1 (5 bases). Looked up from germline, CDR1 is DFQATT and CDR2 is SNEGSKA (reference sequence). CDR3 length: 13 amino acids. Trimming took 6 bases from V and 1 from J, leaving 12 bases between them. For the CDR3, the DNA is TGCAGTGCCACGGACGGGGGGAACACTGAAGCTTTCTTT. It yields the protein CSATDGGNTEAFF.

This chain connects TRBV12-3 or TRBV12-4 to TRBJ1-5; unclear D gene. V was pared by 4 bases and J by 3 bases, with 4 bases between. This CDR3 region has 12 residues. In DNA form, the CDR3 reads TGTGCCAGCAGTTCCTTCAATCAGCCCCAGCATTTT. Its translation is CASSSFNQPQHF.

V gene TRBV20-1 combines with J gene TRBJ1-1, with 11 bases that match TRBD1. J lost 10 bases, V lost 5 bases, and 6 bases had no gene match. This CDR3 has 12 amino acids. Germline CDR1 reads DFQATT; CDR2 reads SNEGSKA (reference sequence). The CDR3 reads CSAGTGGSLAFF. In DNA form, the CDR3 reads TGCAGTGCTGGGACAGGGGGAAGTCTAGCTTTCTTT.

The V gene is TRBV5-4, the J gene TRBJ2-3; 9 bases are shared with TRBD1. This CDR3 contains 14 residues. Unmatched junction bases numbered 8, after V lost 4 bases and J lost 8 bases. The V gene's germline CDR1 is SGHNT and CDR2 YYREEE (reference sequence). CDR3 nucleotides: TGTGCCAGCAGCCCTGGGACAGGGTCCTCTACGCAGTATTTT. This encodes CASSPGTGSSTQYF.

The chain's CDR3 is CASSFSGQEAFF. The CDR3 coding sequence is TGTGCCAGCAGTTTCTCGGGACAGGAAGCTTTCTTT. The chain combines TRBV27 with TRBJ1-1, with TRBD1 matching over 7 bases. The CDR3 has 12 amino acids. CDR1 MNHEY and CDR2 SMNVEV come from the germline V gene (reference sequence). Unmatched junction bases numbered 3, after V lost 3 bases and J lost 8 bases.